Listed here is a single T cell receptor beta chain. Its specificity is not known. These data belong to a study of cytomegalovirus exposure and HLA in healthy donors. As for the study in general: Across almost 400 genotyped donors, roughly 85% landed in the Caucasian-associated ancestry cluster. The study, taken as a whole, reports: Among TCR beta chains, those listed as cytomegalovirus-associated numbered approximately 150. Reported performance of the classifier showed diagnosis of cytomegalovirus status with high specificity and sensitivity. V- and J-gene trimming of TCR beta was linked (in a later analysis) to a missense DCLRE1C variant.

PCR primers comprised 60 Vbeta and 13 Jbeta primers. Profiling relied on immunoSEQ multiplex PCR, and the TCRdb table lists in-frame clones only, not all of them. The table counts about 48,000 clones; approximately 6.6% lies in the top ten. The CDR3 consists of 16 residues. Per the germline V gene, CDR1 is MGHRA and CDR2 is YSYEKL. Trimming took 4 bases from V and 3 from J, leaving 15 bases between them. The sample taken for sequencing was PBMCs. J is TRBJ1-4 and V is TRBV4-1; the D gene is possibly TRBD1 (5 bases). The source is a male donor in good health and CMV-seropositive. CDR3 protein: CASSPYSGLANEKLFF. Written as DNA, the CDR3 is TGCGCCAGCAGCCCATATTCGGGACTTGCTAATGAAAAACTGTTTTTT.